In its sample, the clone carrying this T cell receptor (beta chain) was seen many times. Its specificity is not known. CDR3 size: 12 residues. The germline gives CDR1 SEHNR, CDR2 FQNEAQ (reference sequence). The germline V and J ends were trimmed by 5 bases and 5 bases, with 8 bases remaining between them. This specimen comes from a study of T cell repertoires in cytomegalovirus infection. General study findings and limits: CMV carriers having the relevant HLA were flagged by cumulative public TCR beta family frequency.

One entry per CDR3 protein results from TCRdb running MiXCR on the reads. This sample has approximately 500,000 distinct CDR3 sequences, with approximately 15% found just once. This sequence was found in a human donor in good health (CMV status not recorded). Some clones in this sample may be carry-over from other donors' samples. The sequencing sample was made of CD8+ T cells from PBMCs. The chain couples TRBV7-9 to TRBJ2-3; unclear D gene. The CDR3 sequence: CASSPGRDTQYF. The CDR3 DNA reads TGTGCCAGCAGCCCCGGACGAGATACGCAGTATTTT.